This T cell receptor beta chain was sequenced in a study of T cell changes during pregnancy in multiple sclerosis. This CDR3 comprises 15 residues. The V gene's germline CDR1 is SGDLS and CDR2 YYNGEE. With V trimmed by 3 bases and J by 2 bases, 3 bases remained unmatched. Some clones are missing from TCRdb's copy, which holds only in-frame ones; the method was immunoSEQ multiplex PCR. In the table there are tens of thousands of clones, more than 85% of which are singletons. The sample consisted of peripheral blood, taken in the first trimester of pregnancy. This sequence joins TRBV9 and TRBJ2-5, with TRBD2 identical over 11 bases. This sequence was found in a female donor with multiple sclerosis, enrolled in a pregnancy study. The CDR3 DNA is TGTGCCAGCAGCGGGGGACTAGCGGCACAAGAGACCCAGTACTTC. This translates into CASSGGLAAQETQYF.